This T cell receptor (beta chain) originates from a study of vaccination and CD4 T cells after COVID-19. Oncomine TCR Beta short-read sequencing was applied to DNA from cultured CD4+ T cells. TCRdb analysed the PCR reads with MiXCR anew, one entry per CDR3 protein. Counted here are more than 9,500 distinct CDR3 sequences, 50% to 60% occurring once; the ten biggest clones make up approximately 24%. Trimming took 6 bases from V and 7 from J, leaving 21 bases between them. This CDR3 region has 15 residues. Germline values: CDR1 LNHDA, CDR2 SQIVND (reference sequence). Turning to this clonotype: What it binds is not known.

Study-wide results and limits: Median reactive clonotypes, those recognizing SARS-CoV-2, rose from around 20 to 38, not significantly.

Treatment defined: 10-day PBMC culture with coronavirus spike peptide pools or control peptides (ViraFEST assay). First, ViraFEST expanded antigen-specific T cells with peptide pools, and next it sequenced the TCRs. On day 3 and again on day 7, fresh IL-2 medium was used to replace half the medium. The origin of this receptor is a human donor who had recovered from COVID-19. The sequencing input was CD4+ T cells from blood, cultured in vitro. The chain recombines TRBV19 with TRBJ1-2; D remains ambiguous. CDR3: CASSPSFGRVGGYTF. CDR3 bases: TGTGCCAGTAGCCCCTCCTTCGGCCGGGTAGGTGGCTACACCTTC.